The rows below give T cell receptor beta chains drawn from one sample of a study of CD8+CD57+ T cells in acquired aplastic anemia. TCRdb analysed the reads with MiXCR anew, one entry per CDR3 protein. The data hold about 150,000 distinct CDR3 sequences, with around half observed a single time. Sequenced input: sorted CD4+, CD8+, or CD8+CD57+ T cells (not recorded which) from PBMCs. These receptors all stem from a human donor with aplastic anemia. The CDR3 runs from the conserved cysteine through the conserved F or W. Only some rows state a clone size, as once, few, many or a class for expanded clones.

clone size,J gene,V gene,CDR3 protein
medium-sized,TRBJ1-1,TRBV6-2/TRBV6-3,CASRRGTGGEAFF
few,TRBJ1-6,TRBV2,CASSYDSPLHF
many,TRBJ1-4,TRBV4-1,CASSQEPGQPNEKLFF
many,TRBJ1-5,TRBV15,CATSRVKYQPQHF
.,TRBJ2-5,TRBV29-1,CSTGGSGSQETQYF
.,TRBJ2-3,TRBV10-2,CASRTSGGGDTQYF
many,TRBJ2-3,TRBV11-2,CASSFLFTDTQYF
many,TRBJ1-1,TRBV19,CASNPLDRGNTEAFF
many,TRBJ1-1,TRBV4-2,CASSRGQPDMNTEAFF
few,TRBJ2-3,TRBV24-1,CATSEAGADTQYF
.,TRBJ1-2,TRBV12-3/TRBV12-4,CASSLGSFHSYGYTF
.,TRBJ2-5,TRBV20-1,CSARGAETQYF
.,TRBJ1-1,TRBV9,CASSVDGATEAFF
few,TRBJ1-1,TRBV10-3,CAIVRGTEAFF
many,TRBJ1-1,TRBV19,CASSIVGGPMNTEAFF
many,TRBJ2-2,TRBV19,CASRLAGGLNTGELFF
many,TRBJ2-3,TRBV7-9,CASSSLDWGQYF
.,TRBJ2-5,TRBV11-2,CASSDSPGLAGGPETQYF
.,TRBJ2-1,TRBV7-6,CASSFRGNNEQFF
.,TRBJ2-6,TRBV5-1,CASSFNTANTGANVLTF
.,TRBJ1-4,TRBV15,CATSREVEKLFF
.,TRBJ2-2,TRBV11-3,CASRHSGGAGELFF
.,TRBJ1-1,TRBV7-2,CASSLAIRGGAFF
.,TRBJ1-6,TRBV25-1,CASSERGGGLGSPLHF
.,TRBJ2-5,TRBV15,CATSRDKDQETQYF
.,TRBJ2-1,TRBV18,CASSPEGQGFNEQFF
.,TRBJ1-6,TRBV9,CASSTGQGENSPLHF
once,TRBJ2-1,TRBV2,CASSEGWRTEGGNEQFF
.,TRBJ2-7,TRBV7-2,CASSYSLSSYEQYF
many,TRBJ1-4,TRBV5-8,CASSLGPGRDEKLFF
many,TRBJ2-5,TRBV5-1,CASSSLVERKQETQYF
.,TRBJ1-2,TRBV5-4,CAGSLGTDRLNYGYTF
many,TRBJ1-1,TRBV11-3,CASSLELRVNTEAFF
.,TRBJ1-2,TRBV2,CASTAGLYGYTF
.,TRBJ2-1,TRBV10-3,CAMGLGTSTKDEQFF
many,TRBJ2-7,TRBV4-2,CASSQDQVVREQYF
.,TRBJ2-7,TRBV7-9,CASRTDSYEQYF
.,TRBJ2-5,TRBV19,CASSIDQAGAQYF
many,TRBJ1-2,TRBV12-3/TRBV12-4,CASSIRDTRAKGYTF
.,TRBJ2-2,TRBV18,CASSPRGQGNTGELFF
.,TRBJ2-7,TRBV19,CASSPRAWGPYEQYF
many,TRBJ2-1,TRBV5-6,CASSLTASYNEQFF
.,TRBJ2-5,TRBV24-1,CATSETGGAETQYF
few,TRBJ1-2,TRBV25-1,CASSEDGPNYGYTF
many,TRBJ1-1,TRBV29-1,CSVPDRGRRTEAFF
few,TRBJ2-5,TRBV20-1,CSAPQETQYF
.,TRBJ1-2,TRBV2,CAGAAGGESGYTF
.,TRBJ2-1,TRBV20-1,CSARARSPGQFF
.,TRBJ1-1,TRBV7-2,CASSFLDRNTEALF
.,TRBJ1-2,TRBV19,CASSLAGTANGYTF
.,.,TRBV29-1,CSVDYRDSEQFF
many,TRBJ1-2,TRBV3-1,CASSQVPHGYTF
.,TRBJ2-3,TRBV9,CASSVDFGTDTQYF
.,TRBJ2-2,TRBV6-1,CASSESRQGLAGTGELFF
many,TRBJ2-5,TRBV7-3,CASSLGGGYETQYF
few,TRBJ1-2,TRBV29-1,CSVRQGASYGYTF